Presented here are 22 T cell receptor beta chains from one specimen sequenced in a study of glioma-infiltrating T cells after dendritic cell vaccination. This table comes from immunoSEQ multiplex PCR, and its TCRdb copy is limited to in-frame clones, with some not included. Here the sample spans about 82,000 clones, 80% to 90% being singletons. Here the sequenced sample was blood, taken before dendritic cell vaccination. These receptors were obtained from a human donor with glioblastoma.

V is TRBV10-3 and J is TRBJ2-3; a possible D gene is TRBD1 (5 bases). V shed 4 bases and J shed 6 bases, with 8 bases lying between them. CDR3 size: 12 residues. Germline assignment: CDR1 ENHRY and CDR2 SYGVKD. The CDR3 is CAISAKGDTQYF. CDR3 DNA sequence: TGTGCCATCAGTGCAAAGGGGGATACGCAGTATTTT.

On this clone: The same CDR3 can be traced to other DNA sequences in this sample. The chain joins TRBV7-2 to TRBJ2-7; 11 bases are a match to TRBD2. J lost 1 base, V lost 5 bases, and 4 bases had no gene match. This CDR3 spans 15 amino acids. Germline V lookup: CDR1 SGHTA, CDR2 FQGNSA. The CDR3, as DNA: TGTGCCAGCAGCCCTTTAGCGGGAGGGTCCTACGAGCAGTACTTC. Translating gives CASSPLAGGSYEQYF.

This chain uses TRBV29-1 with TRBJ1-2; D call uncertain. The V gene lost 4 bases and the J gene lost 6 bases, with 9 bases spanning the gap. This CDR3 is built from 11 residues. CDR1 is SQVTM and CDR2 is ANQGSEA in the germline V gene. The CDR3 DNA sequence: TGCAGCGTTGCTACGGGAAATGGCTACACCTTC. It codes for CSVATGNGYTF.

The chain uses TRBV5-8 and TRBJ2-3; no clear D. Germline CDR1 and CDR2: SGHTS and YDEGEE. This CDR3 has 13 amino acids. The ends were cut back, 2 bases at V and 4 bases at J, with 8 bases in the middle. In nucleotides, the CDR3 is TGTGCCAGCAGCTTTGCTAGTTCAGATACGCAGTATTTT. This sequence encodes CASSFASSDTQYF.

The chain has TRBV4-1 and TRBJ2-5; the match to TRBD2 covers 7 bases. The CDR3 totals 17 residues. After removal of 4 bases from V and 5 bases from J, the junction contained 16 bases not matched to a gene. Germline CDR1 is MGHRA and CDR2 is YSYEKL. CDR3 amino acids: CASSLSPPHTSDETQYF. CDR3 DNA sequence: TGCGCCAGCAGCCTAAGCCCCCCCCACACTAGCGATGAGACCCAGTACTTC.

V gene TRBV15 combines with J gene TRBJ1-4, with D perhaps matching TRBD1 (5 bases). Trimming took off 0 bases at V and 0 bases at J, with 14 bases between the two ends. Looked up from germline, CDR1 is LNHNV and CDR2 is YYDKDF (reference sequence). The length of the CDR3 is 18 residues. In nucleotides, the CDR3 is TGTGCCACCAGCAGAGATCTAGGCAGGGCATCAACTAATGAAAAACTGTTTTTT. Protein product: CATSRDLGRASTNEKLFF.

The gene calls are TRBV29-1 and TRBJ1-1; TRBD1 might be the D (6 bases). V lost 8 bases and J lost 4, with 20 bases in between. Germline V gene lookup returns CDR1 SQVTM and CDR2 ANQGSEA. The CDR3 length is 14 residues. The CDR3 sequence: CSLNEQGRGTEAFF. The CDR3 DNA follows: TGCAGCCTCAATGAACAGGGCAGGGGCACTGAAGCTTTCTTT.

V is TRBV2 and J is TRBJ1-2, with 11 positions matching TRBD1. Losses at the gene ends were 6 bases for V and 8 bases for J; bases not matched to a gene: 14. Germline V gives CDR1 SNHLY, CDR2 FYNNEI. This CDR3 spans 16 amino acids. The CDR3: CASRPRSGTGGYGYTF. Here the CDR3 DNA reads TGTGCCAGCAGACCGCGCTCCGGGACAGGGGGTTACGGCTACACCTTC.

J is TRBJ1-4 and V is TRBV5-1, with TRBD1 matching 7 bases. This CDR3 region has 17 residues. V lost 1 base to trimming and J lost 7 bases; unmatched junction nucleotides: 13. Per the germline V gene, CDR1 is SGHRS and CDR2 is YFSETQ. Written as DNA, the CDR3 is TGCGCCAGCAGCTTGTTGGGGAAGGGGGCCGGAGTTGAAAAACTGTTTTTT. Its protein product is CASSLLGKGAGVEKLFF.

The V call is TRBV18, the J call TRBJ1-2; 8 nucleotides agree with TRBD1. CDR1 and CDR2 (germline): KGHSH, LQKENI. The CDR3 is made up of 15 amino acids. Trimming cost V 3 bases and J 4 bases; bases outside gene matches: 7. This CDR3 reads CASSPSRQGSYGYTF. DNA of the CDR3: TGTGCCAGCTCACCGTCGCGACAGGGGAGCTATGGCTACACCTTC.

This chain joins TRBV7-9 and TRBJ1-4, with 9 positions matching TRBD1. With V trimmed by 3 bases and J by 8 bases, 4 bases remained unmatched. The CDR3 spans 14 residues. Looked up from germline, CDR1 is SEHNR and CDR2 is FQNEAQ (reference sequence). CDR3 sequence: CASSLTGGGEKLFF. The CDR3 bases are TGTGCCAGCAGCTTGACAGGGGGAGGAGAAAAACTGTTTTTT.

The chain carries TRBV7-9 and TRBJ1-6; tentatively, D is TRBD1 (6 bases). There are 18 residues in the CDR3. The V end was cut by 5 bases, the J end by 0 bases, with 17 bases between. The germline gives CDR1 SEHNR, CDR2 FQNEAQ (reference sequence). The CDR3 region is CASSLLSRGSSYNSPLHF. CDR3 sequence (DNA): TGTGCCAGCAGCCTCTTATCAAGGGGGAGCTCCTATAATTCACCCCTCCACTTT. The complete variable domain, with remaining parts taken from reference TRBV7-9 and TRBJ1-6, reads DTGVSQNPRHKITKRGQNVTFRCDPISEHNRLYWYRQTLGQGPEFLTYFQNEAQLEKSRLLSDRFSAERPKGSFSTLEIQRTEQGDSAMYLCASSLLSRGSSYNSPLHFGNGTRLTVT.

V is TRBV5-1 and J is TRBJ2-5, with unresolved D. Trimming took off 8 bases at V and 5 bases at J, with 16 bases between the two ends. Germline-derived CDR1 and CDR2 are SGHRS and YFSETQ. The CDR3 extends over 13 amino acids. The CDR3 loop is CASGAQTWETQYF. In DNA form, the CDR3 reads TGCGCCAGTGGAGCGCAAACTTGGGAGACCCAGTACTTC.

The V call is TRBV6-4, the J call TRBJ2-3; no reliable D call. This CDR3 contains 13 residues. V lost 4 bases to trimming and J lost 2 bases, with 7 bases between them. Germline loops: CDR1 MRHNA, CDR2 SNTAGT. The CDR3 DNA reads TGTGCCAGCAGTGTCGCTATCACAGATACGCAGTATTTT. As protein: CASSVAITDTQYF.

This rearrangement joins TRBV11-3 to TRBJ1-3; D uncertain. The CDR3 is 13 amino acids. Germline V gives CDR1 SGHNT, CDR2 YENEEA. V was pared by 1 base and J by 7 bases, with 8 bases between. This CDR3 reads CASSLGEPNTIYF. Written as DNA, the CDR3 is TGTGCCAGCAGCTTAGGAGAGCCGAACACCATATATTTT.

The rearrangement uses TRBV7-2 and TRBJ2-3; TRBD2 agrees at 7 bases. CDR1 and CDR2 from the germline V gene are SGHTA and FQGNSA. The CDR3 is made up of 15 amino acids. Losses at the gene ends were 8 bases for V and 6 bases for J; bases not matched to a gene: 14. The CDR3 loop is CASSHSGGITDTQYF. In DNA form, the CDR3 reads TGTGCCAGCTCCCACTCGGGGGGTATTACGGATACGCAGTATTTT.

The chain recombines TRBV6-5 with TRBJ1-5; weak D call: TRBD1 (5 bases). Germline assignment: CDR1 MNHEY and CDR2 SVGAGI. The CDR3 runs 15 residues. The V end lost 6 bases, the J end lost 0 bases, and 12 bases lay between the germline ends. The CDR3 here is CASSSDRYSNQPQHF. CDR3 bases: TGTGCCAGCAGCTCCGACAGATATAGCAATCAGCCCCAGCATTTT.

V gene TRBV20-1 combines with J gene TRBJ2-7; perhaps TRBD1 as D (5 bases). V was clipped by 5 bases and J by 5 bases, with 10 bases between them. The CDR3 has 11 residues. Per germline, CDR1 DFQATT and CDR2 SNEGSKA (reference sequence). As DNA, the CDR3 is TGCAGTGCTGGTAGGGGCGACGAGCAGTACTTC. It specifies CSAGRGDEQYF.

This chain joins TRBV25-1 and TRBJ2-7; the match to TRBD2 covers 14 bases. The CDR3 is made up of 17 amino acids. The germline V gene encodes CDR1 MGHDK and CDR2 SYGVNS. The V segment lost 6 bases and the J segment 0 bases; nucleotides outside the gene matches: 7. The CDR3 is CASRGTSGGRSSYEQYF. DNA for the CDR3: TGTGCCAGCAGGGGGACTAGCGGGGGCCGGAGCTCCTACGAGCAGTACTTC.

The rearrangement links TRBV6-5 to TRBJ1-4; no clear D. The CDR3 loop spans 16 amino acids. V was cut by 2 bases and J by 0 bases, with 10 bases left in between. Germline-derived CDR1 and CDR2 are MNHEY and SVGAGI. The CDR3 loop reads CASSYVAPATNEKLFF. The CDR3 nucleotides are TGTGCCAGCAGTTACGTGGCACCTGCAACTAATGAAAAACTGTTTTTT.

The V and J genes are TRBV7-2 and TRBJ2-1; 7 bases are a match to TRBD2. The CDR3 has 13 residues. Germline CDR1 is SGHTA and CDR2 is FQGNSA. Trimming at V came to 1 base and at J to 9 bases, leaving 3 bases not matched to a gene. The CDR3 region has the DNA TGTGCCAGCAGCTTAGTTAGCGGGTTTGAGCAGTTCTTC. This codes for CASSLVSGFEQFF.

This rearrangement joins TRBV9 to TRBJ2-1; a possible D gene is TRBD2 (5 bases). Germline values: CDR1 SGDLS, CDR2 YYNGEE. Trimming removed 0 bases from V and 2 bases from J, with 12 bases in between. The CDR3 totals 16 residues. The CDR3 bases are TGTGCCAGCAGCGTAGATGTCCGGGATACCTACAATGAGCAGTTCTTC. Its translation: CASSVDVRDTYNEQFF. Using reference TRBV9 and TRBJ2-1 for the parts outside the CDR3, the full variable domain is DSGVTQTPKHLITATGQRVTLRCSPRSGDLSVYWYQQSLDQGLQFLIQYYNGEERAKGNILERFSAQQFPDLHSELNLSSLELGDSALYFCASSVDVRDTYNEQFFGPGTRLTVL.